These T cell receptor beta chains were read from a single sample in a study of control samples from healthy donors and cancer patients. Method: immunoSEQ multiplex PCR; TCRdb's copy keeps in-frame clones and lacks some. The profile shows around 130,000 clones, approximately 91% of them singletons. Sequenced sample: blood. These receptors all come from a man aged 50 to 59 in good health. The CDR3 runs from the conserved cysteine through the conserved F or W. A D gene is named only where the DNA matches it firmly.

v_call,d_call,cdr3_aa
TRBV10-3,.,CAISESKDSLEKLFF
TRBV4-1,.,CASSPYFPYYEQYF
TRBV6-6,.,CASSPTGGRWGSMQPQHF
TRBV11-2,TRBD1,CASSLAGTGWHGYTF
TRBV4-1,.,CASSQVRGGNTIYF
TRBV19,.,CASSPGINTGELFF
TRBV11-2,.,CASSTRGREFF
TRBV5-1,TRBD2,CASSTGTSGGFETQYF
TRBV2,TRBD1,CASSRDRGYEQYF
TRBV7-9,TRBD1,CASSPGQGPEKLFF
TRBV28,.,CASSFWHDQETQYF
TRBV4-2,TRBD1,CASSLGQGASPLHF
TRBV28,TRBD1,CASRNVEGARGNTEAFF
TRBV7-6,.,CASSTPTGSNTGELFF
TRBV29-1,TRBD1,CSVVEQGVGGYGYTF
TRBV2,TRBD1,CASSEAPHRGNTGELFF
TRBV28,.,CASSFSTSTGELFF
TRBV5-4,.,CASSFQGSTEAFF
TRBV3-1/TRBV3-2,TRBD1,CASRRGQGAYGYTF
TRBV7-8,.,CASSSYGQRQETQYF
TRBV6-2/TRBV6-3,.,CASSYPGNQNTGELFF
TRBV11-2,.,CASSQEETQYF
TRBV13,TRBD1,CASSWRDRFSPGKLFF
TRBV7-9,.,CASSDTLGRGGYTF
TRBV6-5,.,CASSPRTTVTQYF
TRBV5-6,TRBD1,CASSLSTGFVNEQYF
TRBV28,.,CASRAPGGGSPLHF
TRBV20-1,.,CSAREYTQYF
TRBV9,TRBD2,CASSVGTSGLKYEQYF
TRBV7-2,TRBD1,CASSERGRLNEKLFF
TRBV5-1,.,CASSPGTAYRVVYF
TRBV10-3,.,CASVRSRFDEQYF
TRBV29-1,TRBD1,CSALTGFDEKLFF
TRBV19,TRBD1,CASSRPRTGDEKLFF
TRBV10-2,.,CASRIGQGGWQYF
TRBV3-1/TRBV3-2,.,CASSQAIQPQHF
TRBV30,.,CAWSVRAGNQPQHF
TRBV10-3,.,CAAYSGATNEKLFF
TRBV6-1,TRBD2,CASSEASGGQETQYF
TRBV10-2,.,CASSKRGSDNSNQPQHF
TRBV5-6,.,CASSLVRGFKGNTEAFF
TRBV24-1,.,CATSGSNDIQYF
TRBV5-1,.,CASSTGTSNTEAFF
TRBV3-1/TRBV3-2,.,CASRGNTEAFF
TRBV28,TRBD1,CASSSPTQGVRGYTF
TRBV30,.,CAWTTGFEQETQYF